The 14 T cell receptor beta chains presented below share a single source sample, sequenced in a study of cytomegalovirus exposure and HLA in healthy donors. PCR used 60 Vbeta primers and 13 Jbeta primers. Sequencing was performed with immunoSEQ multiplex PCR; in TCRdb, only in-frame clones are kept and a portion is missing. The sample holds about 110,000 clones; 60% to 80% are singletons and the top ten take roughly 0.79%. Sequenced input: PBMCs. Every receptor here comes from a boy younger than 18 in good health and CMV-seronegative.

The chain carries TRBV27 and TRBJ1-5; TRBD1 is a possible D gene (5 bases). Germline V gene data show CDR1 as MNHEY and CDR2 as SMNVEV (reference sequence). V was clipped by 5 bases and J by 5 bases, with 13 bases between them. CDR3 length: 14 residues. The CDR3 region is CASSAQGGDQPQHF. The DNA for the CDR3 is TGTGCCAGCAGTGCCCAGGGTGGAGATCAGCCCCAGCATTTT.

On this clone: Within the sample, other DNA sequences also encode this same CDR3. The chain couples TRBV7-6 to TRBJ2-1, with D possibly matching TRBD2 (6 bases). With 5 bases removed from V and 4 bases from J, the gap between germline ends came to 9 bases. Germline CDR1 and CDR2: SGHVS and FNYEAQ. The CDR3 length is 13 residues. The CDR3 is CASSLGLYNEQFF. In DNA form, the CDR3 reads TGTGCCAGCAGCCTGGGACTTTACAATGAGCAGTTCTTC. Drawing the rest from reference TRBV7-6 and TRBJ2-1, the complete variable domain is GAGVSQSPRYKVTKRGQDVALRCDPISGHVSLYWYRQALGQGPEFLTYFNYEAQQDKSGLPNDRFSAERPEGSISTLTIQRTEQRDSAMYRCASSLGLYNEQFFGPGTRLTVL.

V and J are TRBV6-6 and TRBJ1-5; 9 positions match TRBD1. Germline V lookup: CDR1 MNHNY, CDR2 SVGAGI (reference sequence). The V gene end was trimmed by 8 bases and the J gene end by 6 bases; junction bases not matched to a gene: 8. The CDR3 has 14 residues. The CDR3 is CASFKGQGAQPQHF. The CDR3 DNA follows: TGTGCCAGCTTCAAGGGACAGGGAGCTCAGCCCCAGCATTTT.

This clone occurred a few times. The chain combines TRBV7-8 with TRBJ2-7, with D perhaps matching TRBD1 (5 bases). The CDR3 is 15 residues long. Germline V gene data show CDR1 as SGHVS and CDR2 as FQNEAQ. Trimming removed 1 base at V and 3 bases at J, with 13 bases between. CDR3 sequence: CASSLVSGQDYEQYF. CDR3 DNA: TGTGCCAGCAGCTTAGTGTCAGGACAAGACTACGAGCAGTACTTC.

The CDR3 region is CASSRWGGTEAFF. CDR3 coding DNA: TGCGCCAGCAGCCGATGGGGGGGCACTGAAGCTTTCTTT. The chain couples TRBV4-1 to TRBJ1-1; a possible D gene is TRBD1 (5 bases). The CDR3 contains 13 residues. The germline V and J ends were trimmed by 4 bases and 4 bases, with 10 bases remaining between them. Per germline, CDR1 MGHRA and CDR2 YSYEKL.

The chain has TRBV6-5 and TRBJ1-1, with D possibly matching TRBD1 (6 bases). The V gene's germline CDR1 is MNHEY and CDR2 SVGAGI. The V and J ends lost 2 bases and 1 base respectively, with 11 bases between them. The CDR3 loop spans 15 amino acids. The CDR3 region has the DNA TGTGCCAGCAGTTACAAATCGACAGGGAACACTGAAGCTTTCTTT. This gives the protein CASSYKSTGNTEAFF.

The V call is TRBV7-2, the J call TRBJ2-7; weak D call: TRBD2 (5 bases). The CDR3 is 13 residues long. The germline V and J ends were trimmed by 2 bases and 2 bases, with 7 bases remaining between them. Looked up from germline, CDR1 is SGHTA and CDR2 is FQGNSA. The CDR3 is CASSLSGPYEQYF. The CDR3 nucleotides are TGTGCCAGCAGCTTAAGCGGCCCCTACGAGCAGTACTTC.

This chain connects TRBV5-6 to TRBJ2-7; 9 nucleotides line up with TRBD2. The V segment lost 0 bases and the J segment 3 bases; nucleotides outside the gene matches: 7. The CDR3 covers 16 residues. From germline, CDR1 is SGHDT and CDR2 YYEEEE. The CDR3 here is CASSLGPSGEYYEQYF. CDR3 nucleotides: TGTGCCAGCAGCTTGGGGCCTAGCGGGGAATACTACGAGCAGTACTTC. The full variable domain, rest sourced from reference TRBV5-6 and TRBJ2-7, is DAGVTQSPTHLIKTRGQQVTLRCSPKSGHDTVSWYQQALGQGPQFIFQYYEEEERQRGNFPDRFSGHQFPNYSSELNVNALLLGDSALYLCASSLGPSGEYYEQYFGPGTRLTVT.

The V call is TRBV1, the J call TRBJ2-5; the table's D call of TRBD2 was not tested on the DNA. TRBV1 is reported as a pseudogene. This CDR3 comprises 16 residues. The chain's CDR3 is CTSSQDLWNSGETQYF. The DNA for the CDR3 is TGCACCAGCAGCCAAGATCTCTGGAACTCCGGGGAGACCCAGTACTTC.

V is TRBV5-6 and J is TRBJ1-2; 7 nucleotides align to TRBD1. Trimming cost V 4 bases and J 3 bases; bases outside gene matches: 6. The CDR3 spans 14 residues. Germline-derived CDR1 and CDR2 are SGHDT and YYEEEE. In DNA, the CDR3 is TGTGCCAGCAGCCCAGGGGACAGTCACTATGGCTACACCTTC. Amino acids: CASSPGDSHYGYTF.

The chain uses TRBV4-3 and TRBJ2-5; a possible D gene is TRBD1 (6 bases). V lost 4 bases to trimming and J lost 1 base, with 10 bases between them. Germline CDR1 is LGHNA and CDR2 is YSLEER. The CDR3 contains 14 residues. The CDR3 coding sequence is TGCGCCAGCAGCCGGACAGTCCTCCAAGAGACCCAGTACTTC. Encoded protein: CASSRTVLQETQYF.

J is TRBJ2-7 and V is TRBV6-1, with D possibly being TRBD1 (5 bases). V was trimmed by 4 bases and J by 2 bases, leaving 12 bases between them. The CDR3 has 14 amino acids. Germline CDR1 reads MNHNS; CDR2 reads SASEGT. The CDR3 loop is CASSGLTGAYEQYF. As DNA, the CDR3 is TGTGCCAGCAGTGGGTTAACAGGAGCCTACGAGCAGTACTTC.

The CDR3 coding sequence is TGTGCCAGCAGTCCGGAGGTGACAGGGGGTCAGCCCCAGCATTTT. Its protein is CASSPEVTGGQPQHF. The V gene is TRBV6-1, the J gene TRBJ1-5; TRBD1 matches 9 bases. CDR3 length equals 15 residues. The germline gives CDR1 MNHNS, CDR2 SASEGT. V lost 5 bases and J lost 6; bases outside the gene matches: 8.

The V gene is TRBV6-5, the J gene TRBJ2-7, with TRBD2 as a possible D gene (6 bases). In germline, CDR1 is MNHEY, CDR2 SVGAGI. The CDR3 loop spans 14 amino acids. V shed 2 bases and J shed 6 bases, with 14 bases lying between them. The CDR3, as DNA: TGTGCCAGCAGTTACATGGGGGGAACGGGCGAGCAGTACTTC. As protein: CASSYMGGTGEQYF.